This paragraph covers one TCR beta chain sequence. This record belongs to a study of blood T cell repertoires in COVID-19. Clones were sequenced by immunoSEQ multiplex PCR, and TCRdb holds only the in-frame ones, with some missing. The sample records 200,000 to 250,000 clones, approximately 84% being singletons. The sequenced sample consisted of peripheral blood. This clonotype was sampled from a woman of 80 years or more with COVID-19, enrolled during active disease.

CDR3 region: CASSLGGARNTGELFF. CDR3 sequence (DNA): TGTGCCAGCAGCTTAGGGGGGGCTCGGAACACCGGGGAGCTGTTTTTT. V gene TRBV7-3 combines with J gene TRBJ2-2, with a tentative D call TRBD2 (7 bases). The CDR3 sequence is 16 residues long. V gave up 2 bases and J gave up 1 base, with 11 bases separating them. CDR1 SGHTA and CDR2 FQGTGA come from the germline V gene.